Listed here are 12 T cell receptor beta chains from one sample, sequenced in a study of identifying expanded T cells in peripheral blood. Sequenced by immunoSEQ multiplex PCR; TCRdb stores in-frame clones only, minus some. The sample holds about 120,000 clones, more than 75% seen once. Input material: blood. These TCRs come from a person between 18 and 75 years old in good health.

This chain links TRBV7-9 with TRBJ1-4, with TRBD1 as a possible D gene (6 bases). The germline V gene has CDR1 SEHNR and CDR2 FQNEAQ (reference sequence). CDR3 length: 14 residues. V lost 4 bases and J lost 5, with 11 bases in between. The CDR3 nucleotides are TGTGCCAGCAGCTCTACAGGGAACAATGAAAAACTGTTTTTT. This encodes CASSSTGNNEKLFF.

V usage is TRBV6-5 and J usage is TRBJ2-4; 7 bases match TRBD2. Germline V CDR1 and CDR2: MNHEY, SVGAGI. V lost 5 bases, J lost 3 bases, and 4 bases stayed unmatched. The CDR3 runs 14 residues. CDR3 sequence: CASSRREVKNIQYF. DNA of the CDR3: TGTGCCAGCAGTCGCCGGGAGGTCAAAAACATTCAGTACTTC.

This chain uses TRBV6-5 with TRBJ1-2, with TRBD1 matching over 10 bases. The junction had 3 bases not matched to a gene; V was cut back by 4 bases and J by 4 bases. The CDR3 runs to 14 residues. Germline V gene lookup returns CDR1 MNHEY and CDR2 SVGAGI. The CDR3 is CASSLRTGGYGYTF. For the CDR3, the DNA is TGTGCCAGCAGTTTAAGGACAGGGGGCTATGGCTACACCTTC.

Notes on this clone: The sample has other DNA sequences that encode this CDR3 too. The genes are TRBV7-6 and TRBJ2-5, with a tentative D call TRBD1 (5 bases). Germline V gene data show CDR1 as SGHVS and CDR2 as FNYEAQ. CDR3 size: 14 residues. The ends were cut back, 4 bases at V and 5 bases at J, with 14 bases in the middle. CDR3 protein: CASSSRTRLETQYF. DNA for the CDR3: TGTGCCAGCAGCTCCCGGACACGGTTGGAGACCCAGTACTTC.

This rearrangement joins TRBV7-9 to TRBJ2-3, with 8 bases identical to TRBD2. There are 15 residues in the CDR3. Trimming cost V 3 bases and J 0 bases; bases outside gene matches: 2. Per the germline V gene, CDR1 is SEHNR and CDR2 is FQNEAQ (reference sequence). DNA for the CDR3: TGTGCCAGCAGCTTTAGCGGGGCGAGCACAGATACGCAGTATTTT. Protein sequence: CASSFSGASTDTQYF. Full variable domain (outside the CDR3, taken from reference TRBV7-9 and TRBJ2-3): DTGVSQNPRHKITKRGQNVTFRCDPISEHNRLYWYRQTLGQGPEFLTYFQNEAQLEKSRLLSDRFSAERPKGSFSTLEIQRTEQGDSAMYLCASSFSGASTDTQYFGPGTRLTVL.

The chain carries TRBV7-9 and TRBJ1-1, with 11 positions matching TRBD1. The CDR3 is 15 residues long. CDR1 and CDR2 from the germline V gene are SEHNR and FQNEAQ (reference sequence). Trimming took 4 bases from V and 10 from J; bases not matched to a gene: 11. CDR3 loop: CASSSPGQGVMRAFF. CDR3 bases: TGTGCCAGCAGCTCACCGGGACAGGGGGTAATGCGAGCTTTCTTT.

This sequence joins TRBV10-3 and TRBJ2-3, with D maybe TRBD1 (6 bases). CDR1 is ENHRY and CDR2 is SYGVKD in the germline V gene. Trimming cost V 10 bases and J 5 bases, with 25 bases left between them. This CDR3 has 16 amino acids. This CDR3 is CATGGGPAQGGDTQYF. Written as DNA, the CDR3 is TGTGCCACCGGAGGAGGCCCCGCTCAAGGGGGAGATACGCAGTATTTT.

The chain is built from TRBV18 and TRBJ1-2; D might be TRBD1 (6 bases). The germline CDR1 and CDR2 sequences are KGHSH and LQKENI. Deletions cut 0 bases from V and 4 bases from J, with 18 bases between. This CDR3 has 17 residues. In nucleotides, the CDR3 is TGTGCCAGCTCACCACCCAGGGGCCGTCAATTCGTCTATGGCTACACCTTC. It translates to CASSPPRGRQFVYGYTF.

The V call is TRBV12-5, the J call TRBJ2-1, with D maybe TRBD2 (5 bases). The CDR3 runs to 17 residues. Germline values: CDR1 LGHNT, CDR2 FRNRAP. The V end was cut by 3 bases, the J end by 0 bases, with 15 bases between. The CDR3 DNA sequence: TGTGCTAGTGGTTTTGAGGAGAGGGAGAGCTCCTACAATGAGCAGTTCTTC. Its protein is CASGFEERESSYNEQFF.

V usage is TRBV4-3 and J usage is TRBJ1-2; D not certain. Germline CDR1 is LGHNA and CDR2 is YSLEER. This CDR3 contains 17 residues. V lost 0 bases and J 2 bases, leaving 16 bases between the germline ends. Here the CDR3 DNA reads TGCGCCAGCAGCCAAGATAGGCAGAGACTCCCAAACTATGGCTACACCTTC. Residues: CASSQDRQRLPNYGYTF.

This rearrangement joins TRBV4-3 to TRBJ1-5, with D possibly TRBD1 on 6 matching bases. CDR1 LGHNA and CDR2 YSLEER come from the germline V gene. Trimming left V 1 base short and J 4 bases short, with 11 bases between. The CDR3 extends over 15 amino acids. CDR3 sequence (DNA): TGCGCCAGCAGCCAAGTCAGGGGATCTAATCAGCCCCAGCATTTT. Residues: CASSQVRGSNQPQHF.

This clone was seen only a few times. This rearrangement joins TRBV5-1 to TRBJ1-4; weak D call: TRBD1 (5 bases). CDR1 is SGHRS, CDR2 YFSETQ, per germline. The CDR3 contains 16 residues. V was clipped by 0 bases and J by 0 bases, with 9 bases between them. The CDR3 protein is CASSLEGPATNEKLFF. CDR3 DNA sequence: TGCGCCAGCAGCTTGGAGGGGCCAGCAACTAATGAAAAACTGTTTTTT.